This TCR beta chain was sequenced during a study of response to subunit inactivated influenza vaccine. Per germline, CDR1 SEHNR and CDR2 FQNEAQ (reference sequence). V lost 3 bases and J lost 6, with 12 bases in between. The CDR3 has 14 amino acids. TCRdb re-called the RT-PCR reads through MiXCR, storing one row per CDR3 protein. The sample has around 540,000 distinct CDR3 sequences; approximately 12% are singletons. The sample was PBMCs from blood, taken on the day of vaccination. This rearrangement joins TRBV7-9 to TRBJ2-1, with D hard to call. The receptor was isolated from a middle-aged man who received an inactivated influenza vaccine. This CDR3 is CASSLGSRLNEQFF. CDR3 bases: TGTGCCAGCAGCTTGGGTTCCCGCCTCAATGAGCAGTTCTTC.